Listed below are T cell receptor beta chains from one sample, sequenced in a study of blood T cell repertoires in COVID-19. The protocol was immunoSEQ multiplex PCR, while the TCRdb copy is restricted to in-frame clones and leaves out a portion. Of some 400,000 clones in the sample, 70% to 90% were seen once. The sample consisted of peripheral blood. These receptors all stem from a human donor in a cohort sampled during active COVID-19. CDR3s leave out the opening cysteine and the closing phenylalanine or tryptophan. The order of the fields is J gene, D gene, V gene, CDR3 protein. A D gene is named only where the DNA matches it firmly.

TRBJ2-3 | TRBD2 | TRBV19 | ASSIGLAGGLVDTQY
TRBJ2-7 | . | TRBV6-5 | ASSKPDSYEQY
TRBJ1-3 | . | TRBV18 | ASSPGADGNTIY
TRBJ2-4 | TRBD1 | TRBV2 | ASSVGTGWL
TRBJ2-7 | TRBD2 | TRBV5-4 | ASSLWNSGGEQY
TRBJ1-1 | . | TRBV6-1 | ASSDLPGRTEAF
TRBJ2-2 | TRBD1 | TRBV6-5 | ASRDGTGSGGELF
TRBJ2-5 | . | TRBV28 | ASSPRQKSQETQY
TRBJ2-5 | . | TRBV12-2 | ASRLAEGYRAFSRAQY
TRBJ2-7 | TRBD1 | TRBV7-9 | ASSPHNRGSSYEQY
TRBJ2-7 | . | TRBV7-2 | ASSPSGSGRGYEQY
TRBJ2-7 | . | TRBV6-2/TRBV6-3 | ASSGHYEQY
TRBJ2-3 | . | TRBV11-1 | ASSFKRGTDTQY
TRBJ1-2 | TRBD1 | TRBV5-6 | ASSLAAGGRVNGYT
TRBJ2-3 | . | TRBV30 | AWTTGDSSTDTQY
TRBJ1-3 | . | TRBV21-1 | ASRIKGQGKSGNTIY
TRBJ2-2 | . | TRBV24-1 | ATSDSTGSSIGELF
TRBJ2-4 | . | TRBV18 | ASSQAEKNIQY
TRBJ2-7 | . | TRBV19 | ASSRGDGSFREQY
TRBJ2-1 | . | TRBV9 | ASSPQGGAYNEQF
TRBJ2-1 | TRBD2 | TRBV4-2 | ASSQEGRTSGGADEQF
TRBJ1-4 | . | TRBV2 | ASSPTAGGEKLF
TRBJ2-2 | . | TRBV6-5 | ASSYRVPLRELF
TRBJ1-5 | TRBD1 | TRBV28 | ASSTGGDGNQPQH
TRBJ1-5 | . | TRBV5-5 | ASSFDGNQPQH
TRBJ2-7 | . | TRBV9 | ASSVSHEQY
TRBJ1-6 | . | TRBV30 | AWSSRGMSNNSPLH
TRBJ2-1 | TRBD2 | TRBV6-4 | ASSDSESGGDEQF
TRBJ2-4 | . | TRBV3-1/TRBV3-2 | ASSQGPGKNIQY
TRBJ2-7 | . | TRBV9 | ASSPVGQSYEQY
TRBJ1-1 | TRBD1 | TRBV7-2 | ASSLGGQLNEAF
TRBJ2-7 | . | TRBV28 | ASTRHGGSYEQY
TRBJ1-2 | TRBD1 | TRBV2 | ASRASGGGSGYT
TRBJ2-5 | TRBD2 | TRBV14 | ASSQGGTGTRAETQY
TRBJ2-1 | TRBD2 | TRBV9 | ASSVEDVSRRGGRHEQF
TRBJ1-2 | . | TRBV5-5 | ASSLLAGNYGYT
TRBJ2-1 | . | TRBV15 | ATRRLAYNEQF
TRBJ2-6 | . | TRBV1 | TSSHPRHGVSSGANVLT
TRBJ2-2 | . | TRBV15 | ATSRDRFRNTGELF
TRBJ2-1 | TRBD1 | TRBV5-1 | ASSPQGRYNEQF
TRBJ2-3 | TRBD1 | TRBV7-2 | ASSFNRGADTQY